The clone carrying this T cell receptor beta chain was found many times. Its cognate antigen is unknown. This sample stems from a study of T cells in Graves' hyperthyroidism and ophthalmopathy. PBMCs stemmed from approximately 9.1 ml fresh peripheral blood. The germline V and J ends were trimmed by 6 bases and 4 bases, with 18 bases remaining between them. This CDR3 region has 15 residues. Using RNA transcripts as the source, TCR beta CDR3 regions were amplified. HTBI primers were the set used in a first-round RT-PCR of the TCR CDR3. Via MiXCR, TCRdb re-called the multiplex PCR reads, giving one row per CDR3 protein. The sample has a few hundred thousand distinct CDR3 sequences; about 14% are singletons. Overall study results and limits: Ophthalmopathy and stable hyperthyroidism were told apart by a 13 V-J model.

The genes are TRBV12-3 or TRBV12-4 and TRBJ1-1; D possibly corresponds to TRBD1 (5 bases). What was sequenced was blood. The receptor comes from a woman aged 30 to 39 with Graves' ophthalmopathy. In DNA, the CDR3 is TGTGCCAGCAGCATTATCGGGGGGTGGAGCACTGAAGCTTTCTTT. Amino acid sequence: CASSIIGGWSTEAFF.